This T cell receptor beta chain was identified in a study of T cells in Graves' hyperthyroidism and ophthalmopathy. The TCR beta CDR3 regions underwent amplification using RNA transcripts as the source. The HTBI primer set served for first-round RT-PCR of the TCR CDR3. TCRdb called the multiplex PCR reads again in MiXCR, with one record for every CDR3 protein. Here the sample spans over 700,000 distinct CDR3 sequences, approximately 18% being singletons. Regarding the study as a whole: Within blood appeared most thyroid clonotypes that had expanded above 0.001. For ophthalmopathy, model prediction preceded onset by a median roughly 6.3 months.

This clonotype showed up many times. What it binds is not known. Criteria for exclusion of patients were uncontrolled infection, other autoimmune disease, pregnancy or lactation. Each diagnosis was grounded in clinical symptoms, serum thyroxine and TRAb, thyroid ultrasound, and orbital computed tomography. Looked up from germline, CDR1 is SGHVS and CDR2 is FQNEAQ. After removal of 5 bases from V and 1 base from J, the junction contained 5 bases not matched to a gene. CDR3 length equals 14 residues. The sample comprised blood. The origin of this receptor is a woman aged 45-60 years with Graves' hyperthyroidism that later progressed to Graves' ophthalmopathy. The V and J genes are TRBV7-8 and TRBJ2-7, with 7 bases fitting TRBD1. The CDR3 reads CASSPWDSSYEQYF. The CDR3 DNA sequence: TGTGCCAGCAGCCCGTGGGACAGTTCCTACGAGCAGTACTTC.